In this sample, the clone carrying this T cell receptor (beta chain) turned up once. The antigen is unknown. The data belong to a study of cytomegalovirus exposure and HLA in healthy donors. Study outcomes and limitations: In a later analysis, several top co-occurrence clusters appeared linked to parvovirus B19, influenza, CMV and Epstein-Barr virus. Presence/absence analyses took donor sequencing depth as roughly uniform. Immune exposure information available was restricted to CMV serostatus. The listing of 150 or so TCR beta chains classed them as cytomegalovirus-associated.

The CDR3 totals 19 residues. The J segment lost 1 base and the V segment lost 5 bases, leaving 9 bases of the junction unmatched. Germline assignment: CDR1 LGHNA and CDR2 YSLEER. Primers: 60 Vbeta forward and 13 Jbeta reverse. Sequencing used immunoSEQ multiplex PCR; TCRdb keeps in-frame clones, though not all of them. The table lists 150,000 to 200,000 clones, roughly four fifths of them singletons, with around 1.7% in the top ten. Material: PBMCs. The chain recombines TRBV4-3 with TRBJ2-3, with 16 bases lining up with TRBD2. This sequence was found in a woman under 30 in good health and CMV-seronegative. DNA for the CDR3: TGCGCCAGCAGCTTGGGACTAGCGGGAGGGCCGGAGGGCACAGATACGCAGTATTTT. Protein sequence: CASSLGLAGGPEGTDTQYF.